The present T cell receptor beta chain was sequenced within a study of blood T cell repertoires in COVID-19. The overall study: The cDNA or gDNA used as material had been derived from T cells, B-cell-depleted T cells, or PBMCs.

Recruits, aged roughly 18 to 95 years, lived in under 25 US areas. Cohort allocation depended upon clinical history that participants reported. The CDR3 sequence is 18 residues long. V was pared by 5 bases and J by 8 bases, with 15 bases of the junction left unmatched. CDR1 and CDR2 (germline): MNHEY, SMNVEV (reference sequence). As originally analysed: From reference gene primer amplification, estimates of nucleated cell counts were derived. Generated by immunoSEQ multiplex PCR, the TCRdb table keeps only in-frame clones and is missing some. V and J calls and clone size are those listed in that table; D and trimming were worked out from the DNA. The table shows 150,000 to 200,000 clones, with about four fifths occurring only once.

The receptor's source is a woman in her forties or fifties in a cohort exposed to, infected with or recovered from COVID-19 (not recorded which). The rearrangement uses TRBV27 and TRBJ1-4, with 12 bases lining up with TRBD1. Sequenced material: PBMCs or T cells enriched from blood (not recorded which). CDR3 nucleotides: TGTGCCAGCAGTGCCCACCCAGGGACAGGGGGCGAGCGGGAAAAACTGTTTTTT. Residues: CASSAHPGTGGEREKLFF.